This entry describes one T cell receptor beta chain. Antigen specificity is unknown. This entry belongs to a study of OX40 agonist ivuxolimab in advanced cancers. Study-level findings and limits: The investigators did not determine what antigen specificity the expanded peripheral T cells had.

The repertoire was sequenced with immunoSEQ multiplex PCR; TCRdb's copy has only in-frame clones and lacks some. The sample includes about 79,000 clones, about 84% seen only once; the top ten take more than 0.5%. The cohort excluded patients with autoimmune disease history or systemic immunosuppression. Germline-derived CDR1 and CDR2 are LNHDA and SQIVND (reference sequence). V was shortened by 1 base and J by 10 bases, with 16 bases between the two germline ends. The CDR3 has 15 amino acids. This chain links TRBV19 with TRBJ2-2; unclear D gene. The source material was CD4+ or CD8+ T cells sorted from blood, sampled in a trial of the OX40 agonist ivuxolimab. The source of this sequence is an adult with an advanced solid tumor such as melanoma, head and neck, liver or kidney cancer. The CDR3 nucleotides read TGTGCCAGTAGTATAGTGGAACTCGGCAATGTGGAGCTGTTTTTT. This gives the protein CASSIVELGNVELFF.